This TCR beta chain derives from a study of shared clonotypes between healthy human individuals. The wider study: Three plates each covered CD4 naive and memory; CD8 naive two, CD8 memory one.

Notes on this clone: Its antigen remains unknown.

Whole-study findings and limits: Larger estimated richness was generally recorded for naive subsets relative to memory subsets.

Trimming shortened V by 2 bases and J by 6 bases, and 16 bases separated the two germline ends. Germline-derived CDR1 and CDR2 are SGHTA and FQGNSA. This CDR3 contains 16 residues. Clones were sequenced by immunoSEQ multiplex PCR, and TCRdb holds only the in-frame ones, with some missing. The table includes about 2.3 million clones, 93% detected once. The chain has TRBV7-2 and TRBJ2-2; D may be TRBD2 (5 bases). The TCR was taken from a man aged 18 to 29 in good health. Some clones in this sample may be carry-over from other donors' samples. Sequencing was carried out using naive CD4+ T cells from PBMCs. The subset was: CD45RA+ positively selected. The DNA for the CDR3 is TGTGCCAGCAGCTTAATGGCTAGCAGCGTGGCCGGGGAGCTGTTTTTT. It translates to CASSLMASSVAGELFF. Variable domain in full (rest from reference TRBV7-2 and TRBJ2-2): GAGVSQSPSNKVTEKGKDVELRCDPISGHTALYWYRQSLGQGLEFLIYFQGNSAPDKSGLPSDRFSAERTGGSVSTLTIQRTQQEDSAVYLCASSLMASSVAGELFFGEGSRLTVL.